These T cell receptor beta chains were read from a single sample in a study of blood T cell repertoires in COVID-19. The method was immunoSEQ multiplex PCR; TCRdb's version includes in-frame clones alone and lacks a portion of them. The data show 250,000 or so clones, over 80% seen once. Sequenced sample: peripheral blood. The receptors were sampled from a middle-aged woman who had recovered from COVID-19. Each CDR3 is given with its conserved first and last residue. The D gene is left open where the match is weak. Only part of the rows carry a size: once, few, many, or a class if the clone is expanded.

>TRBD1|.|TRBV25-1|TRBJ1-1
TGTGCCAGCAGTGAACCCCGACAGGGGGGGACTGAAGCTTTCTTT
CASSEPRQGGTEAFF
>TRBD2|.|TRBV9|TRBJ2-2
TGTGCCAGCAGCGTCCAAGCGGGGATCACCGGGGAGCTGTTTTTT
CASSVQAGITGELFF
>TRBD1|.|TRBV2|TRBJ2-7
TGTGCCAGCAGTGAGAGGACAGGGGGTTATTACGAGCAGTACTTC
CASSERTGGYYEQYF
>TRBD1|.|TRBV4-1|TRBJ1-1
TGCGCCAGCAGCCAAGATTTCGGACAGGTTAACACTGAAGCTTTCTTT
CASSQDFGQVNTEAFF
>.|.|TRBV10-3|TRBJ2-7
TGTGCCATCAGTGAGTTTTCTAGAGGATACGAGCAGTACTTC
CAISEFSRGYEQYF
>.|.|TRBV2|TRBJ1-2
TGTGCCAGCAGCTACCACTATGGCTACACCTTC
CASSYHYGYTF
>TRBD1|once|TRBV18|TRBJ1-2
TGTGCCAGCTCACGACCCGGGACAGGGTATGGCTACACCTTC
CASSRPGTGYGYTF
>.|.|TRBV15|TRBJ1-2
TGTGCCACCAGCAGAGCTCCAGGGGATCATGGCTACACCTTC
CATSRAPGDHGYTF
>.|.|TRBV24-1|TRBJ1-2
TGTGCCACCAGTGATTGGACTTCTGGCTACACCTTC
CATSDWTSGYTF
>.|.|TRBV11-2|TRBJ1-3
TGTGCCAGCAGCCCTAACCGACAGATCTCTGGAAACACCATATATTTT
CASSPNRQISGNTIYF
>TRBD1|.|TRBV12-3/TRBV12-4|TRBJ1-1
TGTGCCAGCACCATGGACAGGAATCCTGAAGCTTTCTTT
CASTMDRNPEAFF
>.|.|TRBV6-5|TRBJ1-5
TGTGCCAGCAGTTACTCGTCGTCAGGCCATCAGCCCCAGCATTTT
CASSYSSSGHQPQHF
>.|.|TRBV5-1|TRBJ1-4
TGCGCCAGCAGCTTGACGGCAGGGTCTAATGAAAAACTGTTTTTT
CASSLTAGSNEKLFF
>.|once|TRBV4-1|TRBJ1-4
TGCGCCAGCAGCCAAGATGGAGGGGTTAATGAAAAACTGTTTTTT
CASSQDGGVNEKLFF
>TRBD1|once|TRBV7-2|TRBJ1-5
TGTGCCAGCAGCTTGACAGGGGGAGAACAGCCCCAGCATTTT
CASSLTGGEQPQHF
>.|.|TRBV5-6|TRBJ2-5
TGTGCCAGCAGCTTGGTTGGGGGGGCCTCAGGAGGAGAGACCCAGTACTTC
CASSLVGGASGGETQYF
>.|.|TRBV2|TRBJ1-5
TGTGCCAGCAGACGAGACAGATACAATCAGCCCCAGCATTTT
CASRRDRYNQPQHF
>.|.|TRBV2|TRBJ1-1
TGTGCCAGACCTAGCACAATCGGCACTGAAGCTTTCTTT
CARPSTIGTEAFF
>.|once|TRBV2|TRBJ2-2
TGTGCCAGCAGTGAACTACAGGAGAACACCGGGGAGCTGTTTTTT
CASSELQENTGELFF
>TRBD1|.|TRBV19|TRBJ1-5
TGTGCCAGCGAAACAGGGGTCGCGGGCAATCAGCCCCAGCATTTT
CASETGVAGNQPQHF
>TRBD1|.|TRBV28|TRBJ1-5
TGTGCCAGCAGTACGGGACAGGGTGGTTATCAGCCCCAGCATTTT
CASSTGQGGYQPQHF